These 5 T cell receptor beta chains originate from one sample sequenced in a study of OX40 agonist ivuxolimab in advanced cancers. The assay was immunoSEQ multiplex PCR, and TCRdb's table has in-frame clones only and misses some. The sample has about 10,000 clones; about 82% are singletons. The sequences come from CD4+ or CD8+ T cells sorted from blood, collected in a trial of the OX40 agonist ivuxolimab. Receptors were obtained from an adult with an advanced solid tumor such as melanoma, head and neck, liver or kidney cancer.

The genes are TRBV11-2 and TRBJ2-3; 8 bases are a match to TRBD2. Germline assignment: CDR1 SGHAT and CDR2 FQNNGV. The CDR3 totals 15 residues. V lost 1 base and J lost 0; bases outside the gene matches: 0. The CDR3: CASSLGLASTDTQYF. In DNA form, the CDR3 reads TGTGCCAGCAGCTTAGGACTAGCGAGCACAGATACGCAGTATTTT.

By share, this clone counts as medium-sized (0.01 to 0.1%). The gene calls are TRBV7-9 and TRBJ1-4; D gene unclear. Looked up from germline, CDR1 is SEHNR and CDR2 is FQNEAQ (reference sequence). The V end lost 8 bases, the J end lost 7 bases, and 8 bases lay between the germline ends. The length of the CDR3 is 11 residues. CDR3 in amino acids: CASGRSEKLFF. The CDR3 DNA reads TGTGCCAGCGGTAGGAGTGAAAAACTGTTTTTT.

V is TRBV19 and J is TRBJ2-1; the match to TRBD2 covers 8 bases. Germline V gene data show CDR1 as LNHDA and CDR2 as SQIVND (reference sequence). The CDR3 spans 15 residues. The ends lost 3 bases at V and 0 bases at J; junction bases unmatched: 1. The CDR3: CASSISGVSYNEQFF. The CDR3 nucleotides are TGTGCCAGTAGTATTAGCGGGGTCTCCTACAATGAGCAGTTCTTC.

J is TRBJ1-5 and V is TRBV2; D perhaps matches TRBD1 (6 bases). Looked up from germline, CDR1 is SNHLY and CDR2 is FYNNEI. The CDR3 sequence is 15 residues long. With 2 bases removed from V and 2 bases from J, the gap between germline ends came to 10 bases. This CDR3 is CASSEYRAGNQPQHF. The CDR3, as DNA: TGTGCCAGCAGTGAATACAGGGCGGGCAATCAGCCCCAGCATTTT.

V usage is TRBV21-1 and J usage is TRBJ1-1. TRBV21-1 is a known pseudogene. CDR3 length: 15 residues. CDR3 coding DNA: TGTGCCAGCAGCAAAGGAACGGAGGAAAACACTGAAGCTTTCTTT. As protein: CASSKGTEENTEAFF.